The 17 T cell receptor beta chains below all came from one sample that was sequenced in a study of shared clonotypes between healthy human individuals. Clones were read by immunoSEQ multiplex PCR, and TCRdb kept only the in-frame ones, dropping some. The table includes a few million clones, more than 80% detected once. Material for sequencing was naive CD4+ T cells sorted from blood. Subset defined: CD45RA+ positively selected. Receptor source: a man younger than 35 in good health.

CDR3 amino acids: CASSFVPGALGNTIYF. The CDR3 DNA sequence: TGTGCCAGCAGCTTTGTCCCGGGGGCGCTTGGAAACACCATATATTTT. The rearrangement links TRBV7-2 to TRBJ1-3, with TRBD1 as a possible D gene (6 bases). Per the germline V gene, CDR1 is SGHTA and CDR2 is FQGNSA. The CDR3 is 16 residues long. The V end lost 3 bases, the J end lost 3 bases, and 15 bases lay between the germline ends.

The CDR3 DNA reads TGTGCCTGGAGCGCGGCGGGGGGACGCGGGATCACAGATACGCAGTATTTT. It encodes CAWSAAGGRGITDTQYF. The chain carries TRBV30 and TRBJ2-3; 8 nucleotides match TRBD2. Germline loops: CDR1 GTSNPN, CDR2 SVGIG (reference sequence). Germline trimming cut 3 bases from V and 2 bases from J; bases unmatched to any gene: 13. This CDR3 contains 17 residues.

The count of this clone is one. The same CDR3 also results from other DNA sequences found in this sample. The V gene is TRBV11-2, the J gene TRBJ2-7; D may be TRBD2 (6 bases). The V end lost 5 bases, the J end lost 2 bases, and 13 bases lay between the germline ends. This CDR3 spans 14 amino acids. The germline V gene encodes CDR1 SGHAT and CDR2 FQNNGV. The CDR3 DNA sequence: TGTGCCAGCAGCCCTCGGACGGGAGCCTACGAGCAGTACTTC. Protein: CASSPRTGAYEQYF.

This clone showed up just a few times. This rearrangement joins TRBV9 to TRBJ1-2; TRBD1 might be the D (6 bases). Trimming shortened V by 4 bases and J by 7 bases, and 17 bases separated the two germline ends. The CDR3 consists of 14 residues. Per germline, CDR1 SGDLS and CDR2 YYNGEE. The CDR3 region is CASSREGEGAGYTF. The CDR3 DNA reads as TGTGCCAGCAGCCGCGAGGGGGAGGGAGCTGGCTACACCTTC. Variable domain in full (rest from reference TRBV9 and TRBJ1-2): DSGVTQTPKHLITATGQRVTLRCSPRSGDLSVYWYQQSLDQGLQFLIQYYNGEERAKGNILERFSAQQFPDLHSELNLSSLELGDSALYFCASSREGEGAGYTFGSGTRLTVV.

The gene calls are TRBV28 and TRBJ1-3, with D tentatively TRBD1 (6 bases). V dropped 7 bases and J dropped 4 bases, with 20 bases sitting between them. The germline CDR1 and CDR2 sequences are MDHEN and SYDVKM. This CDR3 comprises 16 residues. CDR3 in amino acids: CASTDTTGLLGNTIYF. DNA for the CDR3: TGTGCCAGCACTGATACGACAGGTCTTCTGGGAAACACCATATATTTT.

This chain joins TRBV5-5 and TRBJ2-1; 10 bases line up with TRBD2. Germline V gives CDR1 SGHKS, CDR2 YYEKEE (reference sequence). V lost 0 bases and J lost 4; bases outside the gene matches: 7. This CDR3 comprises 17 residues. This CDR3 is CASSLEVAGGPYNEQFF. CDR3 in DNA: TGTGCCAGCAGCTTGGAGGTAGCGGGGGGACCTTACAATGAGCAGTTCTTC.

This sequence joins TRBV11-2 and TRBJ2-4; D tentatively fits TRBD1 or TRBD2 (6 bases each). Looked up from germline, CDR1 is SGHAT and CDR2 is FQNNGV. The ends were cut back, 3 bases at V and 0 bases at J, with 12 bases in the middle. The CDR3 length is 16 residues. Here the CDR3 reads CASSLGGGLAKNIQYF. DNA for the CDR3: TGTGCCAGCAGCTTGGGGGGCGGACTAGCCAAAAACATTCAGTACTTC.

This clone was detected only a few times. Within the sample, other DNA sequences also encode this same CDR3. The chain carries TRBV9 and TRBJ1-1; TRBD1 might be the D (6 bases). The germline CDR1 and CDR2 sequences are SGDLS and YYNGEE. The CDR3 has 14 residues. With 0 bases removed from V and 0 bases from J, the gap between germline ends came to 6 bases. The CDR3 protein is CASSVGQVNTEAFF. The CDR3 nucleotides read TGTGCCAGCAGCGTAGGACAGGTGAACACTGAAGCTTTCTTT.

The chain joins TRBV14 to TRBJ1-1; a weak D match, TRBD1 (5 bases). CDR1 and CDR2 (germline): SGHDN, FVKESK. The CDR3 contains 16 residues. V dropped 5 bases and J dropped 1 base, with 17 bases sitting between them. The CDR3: CASSTHGTSSNTEAFF. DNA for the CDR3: TGTGCCAGCAGCACACACGGGACTTCTTCGAACACTGAAGCTTTCTTT.

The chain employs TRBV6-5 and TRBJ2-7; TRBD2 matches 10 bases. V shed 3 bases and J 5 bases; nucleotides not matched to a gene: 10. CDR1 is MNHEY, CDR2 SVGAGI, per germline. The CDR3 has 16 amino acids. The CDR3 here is CASSYWLAGVPHEQYF. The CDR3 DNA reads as TGTGCCAGCAGTTATTGGCTAGCGGGAGTCCCCCACGAGCAGTACTTC.

The CDR3 region is CASSYPGQVYGYTF. The CDR3 nucleotides are TGTGCCAGCAGTTACCCAGGACAGGTCTATGGCTACACCTTC. The chain has TRBV6-5 and TRBJ1-2, with 7 bases lining up with TRBD1. The CDR3 is 14 residues long. Germline assignment: CDR1 MNHEY and CDR2 SVGAGI. V trimming: 2 bases; J trimming: 4 bases; junction bases outside the gene matches: 4.

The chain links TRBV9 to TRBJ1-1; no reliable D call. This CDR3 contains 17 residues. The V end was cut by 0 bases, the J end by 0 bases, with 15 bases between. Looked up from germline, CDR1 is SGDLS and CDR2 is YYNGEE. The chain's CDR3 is CASSVATGIGVNTEAFF. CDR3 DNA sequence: TGTGCCAGCAGCGTAGCTACCGGGATCGGAGTGAACACTGAAGCTTTCTTT. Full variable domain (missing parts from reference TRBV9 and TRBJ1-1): DSGVTQTPKHLITATGQRVTLRCSPRSGDLSVYWYQQSLDQGLQFLIQYYNGEERAKGNILERFSAQQFPDLHSELNLSSLELGDSALYFCASSVATGIGVNTEAFFGQGTRLTVV.

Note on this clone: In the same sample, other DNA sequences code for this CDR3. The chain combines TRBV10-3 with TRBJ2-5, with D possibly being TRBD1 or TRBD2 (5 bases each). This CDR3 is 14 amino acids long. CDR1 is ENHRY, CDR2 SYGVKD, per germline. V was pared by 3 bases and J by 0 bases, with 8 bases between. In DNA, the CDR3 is TGTGCCATCAGTGATGGGGGATACCAAGAGACCCAGTACTTC. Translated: CAISDGGYQETQYF.

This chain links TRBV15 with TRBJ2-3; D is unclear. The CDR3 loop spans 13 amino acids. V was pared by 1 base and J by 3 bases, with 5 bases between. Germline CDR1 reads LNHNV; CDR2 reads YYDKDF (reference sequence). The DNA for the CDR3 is TGTGCCACCAGCAGAGTTGGGACAGATACGCAGTATTTT. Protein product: CATSRVGTDTQYF.

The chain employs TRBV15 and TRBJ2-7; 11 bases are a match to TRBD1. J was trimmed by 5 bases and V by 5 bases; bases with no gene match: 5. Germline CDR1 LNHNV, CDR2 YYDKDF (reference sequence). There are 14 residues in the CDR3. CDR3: CATSGWTGGHEQYF. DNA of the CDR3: TGTGCCACCAGCGGATGGACAGGGGGCCACGAGCAGTACTTC.

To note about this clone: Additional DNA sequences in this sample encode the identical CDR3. In nucleotides, the CDR3 is TGCGCCAGCAGCCAAGAACCTAGCGGGAGCTACAATGAGCAGTTCTTC. This gives the protein CASSQEPSGSYNEQFF. The V call is TRBV4-3, the J call TRBJ2-1; 10 bases are shared with TRBD2. The ends lost 0 bases at V and 3 bases at J; junction bases unmatched: 2. This CDR3 spans 16 amino acids. Germline assignment: CDR1 LGHNA and CDR2 YSLEER.

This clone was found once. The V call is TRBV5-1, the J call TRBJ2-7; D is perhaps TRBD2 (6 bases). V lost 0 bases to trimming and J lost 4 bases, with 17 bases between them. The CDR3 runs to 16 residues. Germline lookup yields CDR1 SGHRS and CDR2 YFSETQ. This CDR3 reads CASSLAGAGGLYEQYF. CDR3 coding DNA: TGCGCCAGCAGCTTGGCCGGGGCTGGGGGACTTTACGAGCAGTACTTC.